The clone carrying this T cell receptor beta chain was found many times. This entry belongs to a study of HIV-infected patients and healthy controls. The CDR3 extends over 15 amino acids. Looked up from germline, CDR1 is SGHDT and CDR2 is YYEEEE. V gave up 4 bases and J gave up 0 bases, with 11 bases separating them. Alpha and beta constant-region primers primed reverse transcription of about 500 ng RNA. Using multiplexing indices, alpha and beta chain libraries were generated apart by chain-specific third strand synthesis. Two random hexamers, added before amplification and joined, formed each molecule's 12-nucleotide barcode. TCRdb itself ran the 5' RACE reads through MiXCR, one entry per CDR3 protein. The repertoire holds 15,000 to 20,000 distinct CDR3 sequences, with 8.5% as singletons. Roughly three months, about 14 weeks, into antiretroviral therapy, follow-up blood was collected. Whole blood was used without fractionation, so all unsorted peripheral T cells were included.

The rearrangement joins TRBV5-6 to TRBJ2-4, with D uncertain. This TCR was recovered from an adult with HIV infection. The specimen comprised blood, sampled during antiretroviral therapy. The CDR3 DNA sequence: TGTGCCAGCAGCAAATATCATCTAGCCAAAAACATTCAGTACTTC. Protein sequence: CASSKYHLAKNIQYF.